This T cell receptor beta chain is from a study of PD-1 blockade in classical Hodgkin lymphoma. Sequencing used immunoSEQ multiplex PCR; TCRdb keeps in-frame clones, though not all of them. The profile shows tens of thousands of clones, approximately 80% of them singletons. V shed 5 bases and J shed 8 bases, with 19 bases lying between them. Germline CDR1 reads SQVTM; CDR2 reads ANQGSEA. The CDR3 spans 14 residues. Time point reported: cycle 4 day 1 (C4D1), after more than five weeks of nivolumab. Each of the patients experienced relapse following autologous stem cell transplantation, and their brentuximab vedotin exposure differed.

The sequence was obtained from a human donor with classical Hodgkin lymphoma. The sample consisted of peripheral blood mononuclear cells (PBMCs), taken before the fourth cycle of nivolumab. V gene TRBV29-1 combines with J gene TRBJ2-1; D is possibly TRBD1 or TRBD2 (6 bases each). The CDR3 loop is CSVRSRGLPDEQFF. CDR3 DNA sequence: TGCAGCGTTCGGAGCCGGGGGCTACCTGATGAGCAGTTCTTC.